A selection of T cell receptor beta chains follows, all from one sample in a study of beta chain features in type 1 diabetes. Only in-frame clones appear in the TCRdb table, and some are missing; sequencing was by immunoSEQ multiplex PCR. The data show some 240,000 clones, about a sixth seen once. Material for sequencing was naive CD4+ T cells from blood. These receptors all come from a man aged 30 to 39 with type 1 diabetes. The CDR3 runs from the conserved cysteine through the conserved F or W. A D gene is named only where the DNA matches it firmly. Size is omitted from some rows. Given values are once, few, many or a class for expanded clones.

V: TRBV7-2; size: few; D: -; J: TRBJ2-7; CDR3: CASSFLTDATYEQYF; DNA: TGTGCCAGCAGCTTTCTGACGGATGCAACCTACGAGCAGTACTTC
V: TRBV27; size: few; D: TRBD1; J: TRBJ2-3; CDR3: CASSWDRASTDTQYF; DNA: TGTGCCAGCAGCTGGGACAGGGCCAGCACAGATACGCAGTATTTT
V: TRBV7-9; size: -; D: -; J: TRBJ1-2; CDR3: CASSVTATGGYTF; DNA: TGTGCCAGCAGCGTGACAGCGACCGGTGGCTACACCTTC
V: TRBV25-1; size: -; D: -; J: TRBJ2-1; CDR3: CASSSVATYYNEQFF; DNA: TGTGCCAGCAGCTCTGTAGCGACATACTACAATGAGCAGTTCTTC
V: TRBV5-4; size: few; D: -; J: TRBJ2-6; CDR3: CASSSAKSGANVLTF; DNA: TGTGCCAGCAGCTCAGCTAAGTCTGGGGCCAACGTCCTGACTTTC
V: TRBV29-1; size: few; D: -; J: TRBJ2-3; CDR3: CSVESGRAQDTQYF; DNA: TGCAGCGTTGAAAGTGGCAGGGCCCAAGATACGCAGTATTTT
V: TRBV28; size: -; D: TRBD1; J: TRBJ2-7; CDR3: CASSPTGQATGVQYF; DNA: TGTGCCAGCAGCCCAACAGGACAGGCCACGGGTGTGCAGTACTTC
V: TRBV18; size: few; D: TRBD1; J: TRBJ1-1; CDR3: CASSPGTGDEAFF; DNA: TGTGCCAGCTCACCAGGGACAGGCGACGAAGCTTTCTTT
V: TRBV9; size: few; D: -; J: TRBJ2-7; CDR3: CASSVDPSYEQYF; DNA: TGTGCCAGCAGCGTAGACCCCTCCTACGAGCAGTACTTC
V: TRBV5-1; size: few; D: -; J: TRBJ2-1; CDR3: CASSLAGDSTYNEQFF; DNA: TGCGCCAGCAGCTTGGCGGGGGACTCAACTTACAATGAGCAGTTCTTC
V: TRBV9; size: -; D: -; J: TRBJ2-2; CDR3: CASSVAQTGELFF; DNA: TGTGCCAGCAGCGTAGCTCAGACCGGGGAGCTGTTTTTT
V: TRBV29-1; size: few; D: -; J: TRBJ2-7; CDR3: CSVATGLNYEQYF; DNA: TGCAGCGTGGCTACGGGTCTCAACTACGAGCAGTACTTC
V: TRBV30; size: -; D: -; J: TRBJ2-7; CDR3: CAWSGSGYEQYF; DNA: TGTGCCTGGAGTGGCAGCGGCTACGAGCAGTACTTC
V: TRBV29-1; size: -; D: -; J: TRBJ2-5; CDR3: CSTLEGRETQYF; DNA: TGCAGCACTCTCGAGGGGAGAGAGACCCAGTACTTC
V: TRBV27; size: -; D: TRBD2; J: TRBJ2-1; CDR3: CASSSIAGTYNEQFF; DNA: TGTGCCAGCAGTTCCATAGCGGGAACCTACAATGAGCAGTTCTTC
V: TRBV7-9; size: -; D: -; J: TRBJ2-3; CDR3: CASSFGNTDTQYF; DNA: TGTGCCAGCAGCTTCGGTAACACAGATACGCAGTATTTT
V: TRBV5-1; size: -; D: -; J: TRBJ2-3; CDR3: CASSLGGTGLTDTQYF; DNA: TGCGCCAGCAGCCTCGGAGGAACCGGTCTCACAGATACGCAGTATTTT
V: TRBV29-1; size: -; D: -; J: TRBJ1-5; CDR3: CSVRGMGGDQPQHF; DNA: TGCAGCGTCCGAGGAATGGGAGGGGATCAGCCCCAGCATTTT
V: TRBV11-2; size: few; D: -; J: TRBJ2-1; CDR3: CASSSGFPYNEQFF; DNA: TGTGCCAGCAGCTCCGGTTTTCCCTACAATGAGCAGTTCTTC
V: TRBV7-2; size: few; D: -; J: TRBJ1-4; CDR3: CASSRRGRDNEKLFF; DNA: TGTGCCAGCAGCCGGCGCGGCAGAGACAATGAAAAACTGTTTTTT
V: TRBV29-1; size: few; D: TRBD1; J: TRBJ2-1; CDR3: CSVEGQGYNEQFF; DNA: TGCAGCGTGGAAGGACAGGGGTACAATGAGCAGTTCTTC
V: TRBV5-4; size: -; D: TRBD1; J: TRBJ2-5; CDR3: CASSKPGTEETQYF; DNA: TGTGCCAGCAGCAAGCCCGGGACAGAAGAGACCCAGTACTTC
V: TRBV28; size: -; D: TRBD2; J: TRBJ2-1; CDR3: CASTLGLLNEQFF; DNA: TGTGCCAGCACCCTGGGACTACTCAATGAGCAGTTCTTC
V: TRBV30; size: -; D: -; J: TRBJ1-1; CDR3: CAWKRAENTEAFF; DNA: TGTGCCTGGAAGAGGGCGGAGAACACTGAAGCTTTCTTT
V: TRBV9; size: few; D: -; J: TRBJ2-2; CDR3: CASRADIRNTGELFF; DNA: TGTGCCAGCAGAGCCGACATCAGGAACACCGGGGAGCTGTTTTTT
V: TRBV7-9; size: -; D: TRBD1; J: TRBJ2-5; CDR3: CASSQWTGAGETQYF; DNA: TGTGCCAGCAGCCAGTGGACAGGGGCCGGGGAGACCCAGTACTTC
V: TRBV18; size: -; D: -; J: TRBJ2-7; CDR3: CASSPLGREQYF; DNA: TGTGCCAGCTCACCATTGGGACGCGAGCAGTACTTC
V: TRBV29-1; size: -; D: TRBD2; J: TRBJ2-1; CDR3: CSVAASGTSWTGWNEQFF; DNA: TGCAGCGTTGCGGCTAGCGGGACCTCATGGACTGGCTGGAATGAGCAGTTCTTC
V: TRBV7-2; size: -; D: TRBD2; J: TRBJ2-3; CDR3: CASSLASGATDTQYF; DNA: TGTGCCAGCAGCTTAGCTAGCGGGGCAACAGATACGCAGTATTTT
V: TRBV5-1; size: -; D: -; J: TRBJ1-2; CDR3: CASSQETVGHTF; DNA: TGCGCCAGCAGCCAAGAGACAGTCGGGCACACCTTC
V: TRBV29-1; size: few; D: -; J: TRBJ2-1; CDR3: CSVEEIWEQFF; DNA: TGCAGCGTTGAAGAAATATGGGAGCAGTTCTTC
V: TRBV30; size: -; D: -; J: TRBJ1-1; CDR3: CAWIQRNTEAFF; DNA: TGTGCCTGGATCCAGAGGAACACTGAAGCTTTCTTT
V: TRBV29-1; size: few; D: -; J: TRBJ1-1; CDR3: CSAEGQNTEAFF; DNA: TGCAGCGCCGAAGGACAGAACACTGAAGCTTTCTTT
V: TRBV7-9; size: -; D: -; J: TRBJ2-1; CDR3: CAIARLSQASNEQFF; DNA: TGTGCCATTGCCCGATTGTCCCAGGCATCCAATGAGCAGTTCTTC
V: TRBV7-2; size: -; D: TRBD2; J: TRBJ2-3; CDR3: CASRRASGTSDTQYF; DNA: TGTGCCAGCAGGAGGGCTAGCGGGACCTCAGATACGCAGTATTTT
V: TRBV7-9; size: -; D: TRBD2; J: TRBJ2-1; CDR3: CASGTSGKNEQFF; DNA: TGTGCCAGTGGGACTAGCGGGAAGAATGAGCAGTTCTTC
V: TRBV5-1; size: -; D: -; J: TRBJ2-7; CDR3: CASSQRTETIQQYF; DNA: TGCGCCAGCAGCCAACGGACAGAGACGATACAGCAGTACTTC
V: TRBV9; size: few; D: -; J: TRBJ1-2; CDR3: CASSVAPYRQSYGYTF; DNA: TGTGCCAGCAGCGTAGCCCCATACCGACAGTCCTATGGCTACACCTTC
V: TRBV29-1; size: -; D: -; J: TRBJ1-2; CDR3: CSVEYRQRSYGYTF; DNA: TGCAGCGTTGAGTATAGACAGCGTTCTTATGGCTACACCTTC
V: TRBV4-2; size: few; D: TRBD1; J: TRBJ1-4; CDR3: CASSRTGTGSEKLFF; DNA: TGTGCCAGCAGCCGTACCGGGACAGGGAGTGAAAAACTGTTTTTT
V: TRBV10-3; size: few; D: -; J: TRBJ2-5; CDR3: CAISEARIQETQYF; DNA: TGTGCCATCAGTGAGGCACGGATCCAAGAGACCCAGTACTTC
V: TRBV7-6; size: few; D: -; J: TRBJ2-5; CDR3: CASSPPPAGLQETQYF; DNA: TGTGCCAGCAGCCCACCACCCGCGGGGCTACAAGAGACCCAGTACTTC
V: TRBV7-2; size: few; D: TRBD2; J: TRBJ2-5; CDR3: CASSGRLAGGRETQYF; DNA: TGTGCCAGCAGCGGGCGACTAGCGGGAGGGCGGGAGACCCAGTACTTC
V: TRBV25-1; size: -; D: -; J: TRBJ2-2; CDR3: CASSDRIAGELFF; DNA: TGTGCCAGCAGTGATAGGATTGCCGGGGAGCTGTTTTTT
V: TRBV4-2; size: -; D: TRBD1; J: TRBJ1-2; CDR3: CASSQDPEGAGYTF; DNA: TGTGCCAGCAGCCAAGATCCCGAGGGGGCTGGCTACACCTTC
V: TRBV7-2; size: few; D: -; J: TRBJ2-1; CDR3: CASSSPWARYFSQFF; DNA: TGTGCCAGCAGCTCTCCTTGGGCACGCTACTTTTCCCAGTTCTTC
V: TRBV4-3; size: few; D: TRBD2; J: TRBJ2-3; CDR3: CASSLAGADTQYF; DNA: TGCGCCAGCAGCCTGGCGGGAGCAGATACGCAGTATTTT
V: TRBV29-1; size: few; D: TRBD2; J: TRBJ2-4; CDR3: CSVSGRAKNIQYF; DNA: TGCAGCGTCTCCGGGAGGGCCAAAAACATTCAGTACTTC
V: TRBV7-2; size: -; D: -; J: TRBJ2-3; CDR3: CASSPPGRDTQYF; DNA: TGTGCCAGCAGCCCCCCGGGGAGGGATACGCAGTATTTT
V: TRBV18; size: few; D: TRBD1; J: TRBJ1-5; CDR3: CASSSDRKNQPQHF; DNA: TGTGCCAGCTCATCGGACAGGAAGAATCAGCCCCAGCATTTT